These 32 T cell receptor beta chains share one sample of origin, sequenced in a study of blood T cell repertoires in COVID-19. Clones were read by immunoSEQ multiplex PCR, and TCRdb kept only the in-frame ones, dropping some. The data hold approximately 76,000 clones, with around 83% observed a single time. The sequenced sample consisted of peripheral blood. The receptors come from a woman older than 75 with active or convalescent COVID-19.

This chain joins TRBV4-1 and TRBJ1-1; D call uncertain. V lost 6 bases and J lost 1, with 12 bases in between. CDR3 length equals 14 residues. Germline V gene data show CDR1 as MGHRA and CDR2 as YSYEKL. CDR3 protein: CASSPNERNTEAFF. For the CDR3, the DNA is TGCGCCAGCAGTCCTAACGAGAGGAACACTGAAGCTTTCTTT.

This chain joins TRBV7-2 and TRBJ1-2; 7 nucleotides align to TRBD1. V lost 5 bases and J lost 8; bases outside the gene matches: 11. CDR1 and CDR2 from the germline V gene are SGHTA and FQGNSA. The CDR3 runs 14 residues. The chain's CDR3 is CASSPDRAWGGYTF. In nucleotides, the CDR3 is TGTGCCAGCAGCCCAGACAGGGCCTGGGGGGGCTACACCTTC. Full variable domain (missing parts from reference TRBV7-2 and TRBJ1-2): GAGVSQSPSNKVTEKGKDVELRCDPISGHTALYWYRQSLGQGLEFLIYFQGNSAPDKSGLPSDRFSAERTGGSVSTLTIQRTQQEDSAVYLCASSPDRAWGGYTFGSGTRLTVV.

The rearrangement joins TRBV7-9 to TRBJ1-1; D remains unclear. This CDR3 has 13 amino acids. V was pared by 6 bases and J by 3 bases, with 11 bases between. Germline assignment: CDR1 SEHNR and CDR2 FQNEAQ (reference sequence). The CDR3 loop is CASSSTLDTEAFF. DNA of the CDR3: TGTGCCAGCAGTTCCACCTTAGACACTGAAGCTTTCTTT.

This clone was seen just once. This CDR3 fails to terminate in the conserved phenylalanine or tryptophan, so it likely reflects a read error. It is unclear where the CDR3 begins or ends on the DNA, so no DNA is shown, and the CDR3 is as TCRdb lists it. V gene TRBV5-5 combines with J gene TRBJ1-2; TRBD1 was called by the table and not checked on the DNA. The length of the CDR3 is 14 amino acids, counting both ends. Germline V gene sequence: CDR1 SGHKS, CDR2 YYEKEE (reference sequence). The CDR3 loop reads CASNPRGDRVLSGL.

The genes are TRBV7-2 and TRBJ2-7, with D possibly TRBD2 on 5 matching bases. There are 15 residues in the CDR3. Trimming left V 5 bases short and J 2 bases short, with 16 bases between. Germline CDR1 SGHTA, CDR2 FQGNSA. As DNA, the CDR3 is TGTGCCAGCAGCCTATCATCGGGGATCCCCTACGAGCAGTACTTC. Translated, it gives CASSLSSGIPYEQYF.

The V and J genes are TRBV27 and TRBJ1-4; 7 nucleotides align to TRBD1. J was trimmed by 5 bases and V by 5 bases; bases with no gene match: 8. CDR1 is MNHEY and CDR2 is SMNVEV in the germline V gene (reference sequence). The CDR3 covers 15 residues. As DNA, the CDR3 is TGTGCCAGCAGTCTACGGACAGGCGCGAATGAAAAACTGTTTTTT. Its protein product is CASSLRTGANEKLFF. The whole variable domain, filled in from reference TRBV27 and TRBJ1-4, reads EAQVTQNPRYLITVTGKKLTVTCSQNMNHEYMSWYRQDPGLGLRQIYYSMNVEVTDKGDVPEGYKVSRKEKRNFPLILESPSPNQTSLYFCASSLRTGANEKLFFGSGTQLSVL.

CDR3 sequence (DNA): TGTGCCAGCAGAAAACCGGGACAGGGAACTGAAGCTTTCTTT. Its translation is CASRKPGQGTEAFF. The chain links TRBV5-6 to TRBJ1-1, with TRBD1 matching 9 bases. Germline V gives CDR1 SGHDT, CDR2 YYEEEE. This CDR3 has 14 amino acids. The V gene end was trimmed by 5 bases and the J gene end by 5 bases; junction bases not matched to a gene: 7. Full variable domain (remainder filled in from reference TRBV5-6 and TRBJ1-1): DAGVTQSPTHLIKTRGQQVTLRCSPKSGHDTVSWYQQALGQGPQFIFQYYEEEERQRGNFPDRFSGHQFPNYSSELNVNALLLGDSALYLCASRKPGQGTEAFFGQGTRLTVV.

This clone was counted only a few times. The rearrangement links TRBV30 to TRBJ1-1; 7 bases agree with TRBD1. V was clipped by 4 bases and J by 7 bases; unmatched bases: 9. The CDR3 is 13 residues long. Germline-derived CDR1 and CDR2 are GTSNPN and SVGIG (reference sequence). CDR3: CAWNYGTVVEAFF. The CDR3 nucleotides are TGTGCCTGGAACTACGGGACAGTGGTTGAAGCTTTCTTT.

The rearrangement uses TRBV6-1 and TRBJ2-6; D unclear. This CDR3 has 18 amino acids. The ends were cut back, 4 bases at V and 0 bases at J, with 16 bases in the middle. Germline V gene sequence: CDR1 MNHNS, CDR2 SASEGT. Here the CDR3 DNA reads TGTGCCAGCAGTGTAGCTTTGGCGGCTATCTCTGGGGCCAACGTCCTGACTTTC. It is translated as CASSVALAAISGANVLTF.

The chain couples TRBV28 to TRBJ1-1; TRBD1 aligns across 7 bases. V was clipped by 3 bases and J by 6 bases; unmatched bases: 10. Per the germline V gene, CDR1 is MDHEN and CDR2 is SYDVKM. The CDR3 spans 15 residues. The CDR3 nucleotides are TGTGCCAGCAGTTTGCCACAGGGGTTTGGGGCTGAAGCTTTCTTT. Residues: CASSLPQGFGAEAFF.

This sequence joins TRBV5-4 and TRBJ2-5; maybe TRBD1 (6 bases). CDR3 length: 15 amino acids. With 2 bases removed from V and 2 bases from J, the gap between germline ends came to 13 bases. Germline assignment: CDR1 SGHNT and CDR2 YYREEE (reference sequence). CDR3 nucleotides: TGTGCCAGCAGCTTACAAATAGACAGGCAAGAGACCCAGTACTTC. Translating it yields CASSLQIDRQETQYF. Drawing the rest from reference TRBV5-4 and TRBJ2-5, the complete variable domain is ETGVTQSPTHLIKTRGQQVTLRCSSQSGHNTVSWYQQALGQGPQFIFQYYREEENGRGNFPPRFSGLQFPNYSSELNVNALELDDSALYLCASSLQIDRQETQYFGPGTRLLVL.

The rearrangement links TRBV7-3 to TRBJ2-1; the match to TRBD2 covers 9 bases. Trimming cost V 3 bases and J 1 base; bases outside gene matches: 1. The CDR3 covers 15 residues. Per the germline V gene, CDR1 is SGHTA and CDR2 is FQGTGA. The DNA for the CDR3 is TGTGCCAGCAGCTTTAGCGGGGGATCCTACAATGAGCAGTTCTTC. This sequence encodes CASSFSGGSYNEQFF.

This rearrangement joins TRBV24-1 to TRBJ1-2, with TRBD1 identical over 8 bases. V was clipped by 2 bases and J by 8 bases; unmatched bases: 3. CDR1 and CDR2 from the germline V gene are KGHDR and SFDVKD. The CDR3 runs to 13 residues. CDR3 sequence (DNA): TGTGCCACCAGTGATTACACAGGGGGAGGCTACACCTTC. As protein: CATSDYTGGGYTF.

The chain has TRBV19 and TRBJ1-6, with a possible D match to TRBD1 (6 bases). Trimming took 5 bases from V and 8 from J, leaving 16 bases between them. The length of the CDR3 is 15 residues. The V gene's germline CDR1 is LNHDA and CDR2 SQIVND (reference sequence). CDR3 DNA: TGTGCCAGTAGTCCTCAGGGGATTTACGATTCACCCCTCCACTTT. Its translation is CASSPQGIYDSPLHF.

The rearrangement joins TRBV7-2 to TRBJ1-2; 8 bases are a match to TRBD1. CDR3 length: 15 residues. Trimming cost V 1 base and J 7 bases; bases outside gene matches: 8. Germline lookup yields CDR1 SGHTA and CDR2 FQGNSA. The CDR3 DNA sequence: TGTGCCAGCAGCTTAGAACGTTCAGGGGGCGGTGGCTACACCTTC. This encodes CASSLERSGGGGYTF.

The V and J genes are TRBV2 and TRBJ2-1, with 8 nucleotides matching TRBD2. Germline-derived CDR1 and CDR2 are SNHLY and FYNNEI. The CDR3 sequence is 15 residues long. V shed 4 bases and J 6 bases; nucleotides not matched to a gene: 8. The CDR3 sequence is CASSGTSPSVNEQFF. CDR3 nucleotides: TGTGCCAGCAGTGGGACTAGCCCCTCCGTCAATGAGCAGTTCTTC.

The chain recombines TRBV29-1 with TRBJ2-1; tentatively, D is TRBD2 (5 bases). The CDR3 runs 13 residues. V lost 6 bases, J lost 8 bases, and 17 bases lay in between. CDR1 is SQVTM and CDR2 is ANQGSEA in the germline V gene. CDR3 region: CSVGPGLAYEQFF. DNA for the CDR3: TGCAGCGTCGGGCCTGGGCTAGCCTATGAGCAGTTCTTC.

In this sample, this clone turned up a few times. The chain links TRBV6-2 or TRBV6-3 to TRBJ2-2; TRBD2 aligns across 9 bases. This CDR3 has 16 amino acids. CDR1 MNHEY and CDR2 SVGEGT come from the germline V gene. The V segment lost 2 bases and the J segment 5 bases; nucleotides outside the gene matches: 6. CDR3 sequence (DNA): TGTGCCAGCAGTTACCCGACGGCGGGGGGGACCGGGGAGCTGTTTTTT. As protein: CASSYPTAGGTGELFF.

This sequence joins TRBV6-6 and TRBJ1-1; perhaps TRBD1 as D (6 bases). V was shortened by 5 bases and J by 1 base, with 11 bases between the two germline ends. The CDR3 extends over 14 amino acids. Germline values: CDR1 MNHNY, CDR2 SVGAGI (reference sequence). This chain's CDR3 is CASSAKQGNTEAFF. Here the CDR3 DNA reads TGTGCCAGCAGTGCGAAACAGGGGAACACTGAAGCTTTCTTT.

This clone showed up just once. The CDR3 DNA is TGTGCCAGCAGCTTAATTGCGGGGGGGCCAGATACGCAGTATTTT. Translated: CASSLIAGGPDTQYF. The chain carries TRBV7-2 and TRBJ2-3, with 9 nucleotides matching TRBD2. The CDR3 length is 15 residues. CDR1 and CDR2 from the germline V gene are SGHTA and FQGNSA. V lost 2 bases to trimming and J lost 4 bases; unmatched junction nucleotides: 4. The complete variable domain, with remaining parts taken from reference TRBV7-2 and TRBJ2-3, reads GAGVSQSPSNKVTEKGKDVELRCDPISGHTALYWYRQSLGQGLEFLIYFQGNSAPDKSGLPSDRFSAERTGGSVSTLTIQRTQQEDSAVYLCASSLIAGGPDTQYFGPGTRLTVL.

The DNA for the CDR3 is TGTGCCAGCAGCTTAGTACGCGCAGGCAATAATGAAAAACTGTTTTTT. Encoded protein: CASSLVRAGNNEKLFF. The J gene is TRBJ1-4, the V gene TRBV7-9; no reliable D call. The CDR3 loop spans 16 amino acids. CDR1 and CDR2 (germline): SEHNR, FQNEAQ (reference sequence). Trimming left V 1 base short and J 4 bases short, with 13 bases between.

The rearrangement links TRBV7-3 to TRBJ2-1; TRBD2 matches at 8 bases. Trimming cost V 4 bases and J 6 bases; bases outside gene matches: 5. The CDR3 totals 14 residues. Germline V CDR1 and CDR2: SGHTA, FQGTGA. DNA of the CDR3: TGTGCCAGCAGCTGGCCCGGGACTAGCAATGAGCAGTTCTTC. It specifies CASSWPGTSNEQFF.

This clone was detected once. Germline is not matched at one junction end, which may reflect a read error. The chain joins TRBV4-3 to TRBJ2-3; D gene uncertain. The CDR3 covers 14 residues. The V gene's germline CDR1 is LGHNA and CDR2 YSLEER. The CDR3 DNA reads TGCGCCAGCAGCGAAGAAGGCGGAGCAGATACGCAGTATTTT. Translation: CASSEEGGADTQYF.

The chain couples TRBV5-1 to TRBJ2-2; a weak D match, TRBD2 (5 bases). The V end was cut by 5 bases, the J end by 4 bases, with 12 bases between. The CDR3 length is 14 residues. From germline, CDR1 is SGHRS and CDR2 YFSETQ. CDR3: CASSNGVSTGELFF. CDR3 sequence (DNA): TGCGCCAGCAGTAACGGGGTTTCCACCGGGGAGCTGTTTTTT. Together with reference TRBV5-1 and TRBJ2-2, the CDR3 gives the full variable domain: KAGVTQTPRYLIKTRGQQVTLSCSPISGHRSVSWYQQTPGQGLQFLFEYFSETQRNKGNFPGRFSGRQFSNSRSEMNVSTLELGDSALYLCASSNGVSTGELFFGEGSRLTVL.

The chain employs TRBV19 and TRBJ1-2; D may be TRBD1 (6 bases). CDR3 size: 15 residues. CDR1 LNHDA and CDR2 SQIVND come from the germline V gene (reference sequence). V lost 5 bases to trimming and J lost 8 bases, with 21 bases between them. The CDR3 region is CASSDGQLPRWGYTF. For the CDR3, the DNA is TGTGCCAGTAGTGACGGACAGTTACCCAGGTGGGGCTACACCTTC.

This sequence joins TRBV6-5 and TRBJ1-4, with 7 positions matching TRBD1. The V segment lost 6 bases and the J segment 4 bases; nucleotides outside the gene matches: 5. The germline CDR1 and CDR2 sequences are MNHEY and SVGAGI. The CDR3 contains 14 residues. The CDR3 DNA reads TGTGCCAGCAGCTCCGGGACAGATAATGAAAAACTGTTTTTT. Translation gives CASSSGTDNEKLFF.

The chain employs TRBV2 and TRBJ1-5; 8 nucleotides align to TRBD1. This CDR3 has 14 amino acids. Germline V lookup: CDR1 SNHLY, CDR2 FYNNEI. V was clipped by 4 bases and J by 6 bases; unmatched bases: 5. The CDR3 sequence: CASSATGGIQPQHF. The CDR3 nucleotides read TGTGCCAGCAGTGCTACAGGGGGGATTCAGCCCCAGCATTTT.

A single count supports this clone. V and J are TRBV6-5 and TRBJ2-2; no clear D gene. Trimming took 7 bases from V and 6 from J, leaving 12 bases between them. The CDR3 loop spans 13 amino acids. Per germline, CDR1 MNHEY and CDR2 SVGAGI. Here the CDR3 DNA reads TGTGCCAGCAATACGGATCAGGCCGGGGAGCTGTTTTTT. This translates into CASNTDQAGELFF.

The J gene is TRBJ1-1, the V gene TRBV18, with D maybe TRBD1 (6 bases). V lost 4 bases and J lost 5, with 17 bases in between. The CDR3 has 15 amino acids. Germline values: CDR1 KGHSH, CDR2 LQKENI. In DNA, the CDR3 is TGTGCCAGCTCACGGGAAGGGGGTCTGGAAACTGAAGCTTTCTTT. Translation: CASSREGGLETEAFF.

This chain connects TRBV5-1 to TRBJ2-4; weak D call: TRBD2 (5 bases). Germline CDR1 SGHRS, CDR2 YFSETQ. The CDR3 sequence is 13 residues long. V lost 0 bases, J lost 9 bases, and 10 bases lay in between. The CDR3 DNA sequence: TGCGCCAGCAGCTTGGATACTAGGGTCATTCAGTACTTC. It codes for CASSLDTRVIQYF.

The chain is built from TRBV2 and TRBJ1-1; maybe TRBD1 (5 bases). The germline V and J ends were trimmed by 11 bases and 4 bases, with 14 bases remaining between them. This CDR3 region has 12 residues. Germline V gene sequence: CDR1 SNHLY, CDR2 FYNNEI. The DNA of the CDR3 is TGTGCCGGAACAGGTACTGTCACTGAAGCTTTCTTT. It codes for CAGTGTVTEAFF.

The chain links TRBV13 to TRBJ1-3, with D maybe TRBD1 (6 bases). The CDR3 is 15 amino acids. In germline, CDR1 is PRHDT, CDR2 FYEKMQ (reference sequence). The germline V and J ends were trimmed by 1 base and 2 bases, with 9 bases remaining between them. The CDR3 nucleotides are TGTGCCAGCAGCTTAGCGGACAGCACTGGAAACACCATATATTTT. As protein: CASSLADSTGNTIYF.